This T cell receptor beta chain was recorded in a study of blood T cell repertoires in COVID-19. Study at large: Collection of acute and convalescent COVID-19 samples took place in the United States, Italy and Spain. PBMCs, B-cell-depleted T cells, or T cells provided the cDNA or gDNA that made up the material.

Original methodology: Estimated nucleated cell counts came from reference gene primer amplification. Some clones are missing from TCRdb's copy, which holds only in-frame ones; the method was immunoSEQ multiplex PCR. Clone size and the V and J calls come from that table; the DNA yielded D and trimming. In the table there are around 140,000 clones, around 86% of which are singletons. The sequencing input was peripheral blood. This clonotype was sampled from a human donor in a cohort sampled during active COVID-19.

The CDR3 region is CARGQTNTGELFF. The CDR3, as DNA: TGTGCCCGGGGACAGACGAACACCGGGGAGCTGTTTTTT. The J gene is TRBJ2-2, the V gene TRBV30, with 7 bases aligning to TRBD1. The length of the CDR3 is 13 residues. Germline-derived CDR1 and CDR2 are GTSNPN and SVGIG (reference sequence). J lost 0 bases, V lost 8 bases, and 3 bases had no gene match.